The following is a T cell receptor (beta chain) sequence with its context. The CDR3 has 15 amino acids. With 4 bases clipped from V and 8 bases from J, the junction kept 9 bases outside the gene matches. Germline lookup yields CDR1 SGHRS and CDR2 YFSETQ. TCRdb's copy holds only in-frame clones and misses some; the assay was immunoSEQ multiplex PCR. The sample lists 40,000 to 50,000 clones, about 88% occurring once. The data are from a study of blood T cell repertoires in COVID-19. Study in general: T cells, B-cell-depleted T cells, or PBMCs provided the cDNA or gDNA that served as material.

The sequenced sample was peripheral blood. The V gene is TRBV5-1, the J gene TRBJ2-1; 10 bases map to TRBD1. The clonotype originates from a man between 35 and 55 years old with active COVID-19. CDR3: CASSPQTGGRDEQFF. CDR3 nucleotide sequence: TGCGCCAGCAGCCCGCAGACAGGGGGCAGGGATGAGCAGTTCTTC.